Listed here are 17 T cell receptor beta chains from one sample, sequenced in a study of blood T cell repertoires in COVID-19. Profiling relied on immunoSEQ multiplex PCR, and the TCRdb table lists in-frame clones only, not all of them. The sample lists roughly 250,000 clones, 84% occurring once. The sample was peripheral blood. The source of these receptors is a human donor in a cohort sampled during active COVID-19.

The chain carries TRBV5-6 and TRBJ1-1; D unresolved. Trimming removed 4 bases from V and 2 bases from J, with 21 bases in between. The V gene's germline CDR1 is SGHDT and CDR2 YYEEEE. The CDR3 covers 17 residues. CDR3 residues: CASSPRFTSGLNTEAFF. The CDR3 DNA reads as TGTGCCAGCAGCCCTAGGTTCACCTCAGGACTAAACACTGAAGCTTTCTTT.

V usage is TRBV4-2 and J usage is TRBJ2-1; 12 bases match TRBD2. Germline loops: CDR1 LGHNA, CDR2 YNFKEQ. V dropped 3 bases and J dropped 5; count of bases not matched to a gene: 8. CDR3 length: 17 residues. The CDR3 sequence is CASSQASGGASNNEQFF. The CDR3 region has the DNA TGTGCCAGCAGCCAGGCTAGCGGGGGGGCGTCCAACAATGAGCAGTTCTTC.

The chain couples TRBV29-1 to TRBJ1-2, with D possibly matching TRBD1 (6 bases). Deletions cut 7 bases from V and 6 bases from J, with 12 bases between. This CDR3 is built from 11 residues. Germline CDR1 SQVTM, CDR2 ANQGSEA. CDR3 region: CSARKGDGYTF. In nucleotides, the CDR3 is TGCAGCGCCCGGAAGGGGGATGGCTACACCTTC.

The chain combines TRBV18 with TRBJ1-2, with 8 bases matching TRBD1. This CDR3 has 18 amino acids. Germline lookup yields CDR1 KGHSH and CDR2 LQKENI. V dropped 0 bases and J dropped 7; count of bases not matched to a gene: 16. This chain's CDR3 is CASSPPGQGGTIGGGYTF. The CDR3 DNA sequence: TGTGCCAGCTCACCACCCGGACAGGGCGGCACGATAGGGGGTGGCTACACCTTC.

CDR3 DNA: TGTGCCAGCAGCTTTGGGGACAGGGACTCCTACGAGCAGTACTTC. Its protein product is CASSFGDRDSYEQYF. The chain uses TRBV11-2 and TRBJ2-7; 9 nucleotides line up with TRBD1. There are 15 residues in the CDR3. The trim removed 3 bases at V and 0 bases at J, leaving 3 bases unmatched. The germline V gene has CDR1 SGHAT and CDR2 FQNNGV.

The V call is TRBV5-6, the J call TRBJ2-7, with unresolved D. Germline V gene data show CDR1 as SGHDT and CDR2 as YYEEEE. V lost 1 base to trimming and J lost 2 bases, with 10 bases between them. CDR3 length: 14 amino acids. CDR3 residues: CASSLYQRTYEQYF. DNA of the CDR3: TGTGCCAGCAGCTTGTACCAGCGCACCTACGAGCAGTACTTC.

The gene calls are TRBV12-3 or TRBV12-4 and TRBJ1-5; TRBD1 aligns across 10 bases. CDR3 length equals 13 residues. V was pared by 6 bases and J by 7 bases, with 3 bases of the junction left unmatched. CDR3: CASSWTGGQPQHF. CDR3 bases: TGTGCCAGCAGCTGGACAGGGGGGCAGCCCCAGCATTTT.

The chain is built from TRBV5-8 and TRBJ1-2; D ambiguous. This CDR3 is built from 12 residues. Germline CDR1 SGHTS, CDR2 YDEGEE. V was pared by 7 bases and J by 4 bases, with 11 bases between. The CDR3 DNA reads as TGTGCCAGCGCCGGGGTCTCCTATGGCTACACCTTC. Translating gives CASAGVSYGYTF.

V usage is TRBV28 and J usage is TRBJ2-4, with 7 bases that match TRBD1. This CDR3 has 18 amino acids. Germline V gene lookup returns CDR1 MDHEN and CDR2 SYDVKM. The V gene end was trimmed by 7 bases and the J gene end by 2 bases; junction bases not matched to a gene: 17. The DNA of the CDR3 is TGTGCCAGCAATCCCGAGCGCCGACCGGGACAGTCCAAAAACATTCAGTACTTC. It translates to CASNPERRPGQSKNIQYF.

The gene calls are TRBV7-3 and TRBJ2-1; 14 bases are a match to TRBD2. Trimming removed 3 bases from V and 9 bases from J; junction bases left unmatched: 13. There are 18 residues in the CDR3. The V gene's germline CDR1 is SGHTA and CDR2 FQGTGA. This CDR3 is CASSLSPGTSGRSGEQFF. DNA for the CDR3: TGTGCCAGCAGCTTGTCCCCCGGGACTAGCGGGAGAAGCGGTGAGCAGTTCTTC.

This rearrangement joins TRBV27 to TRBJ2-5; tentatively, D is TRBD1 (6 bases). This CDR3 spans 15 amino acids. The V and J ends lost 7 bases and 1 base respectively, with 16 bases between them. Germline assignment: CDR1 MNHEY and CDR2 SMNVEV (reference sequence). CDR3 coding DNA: TGTGCCAGCAAACTTTCGACAGGACGCCAAGAGACCCAGTACTTC. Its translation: CASKLSTGRQETQYF.

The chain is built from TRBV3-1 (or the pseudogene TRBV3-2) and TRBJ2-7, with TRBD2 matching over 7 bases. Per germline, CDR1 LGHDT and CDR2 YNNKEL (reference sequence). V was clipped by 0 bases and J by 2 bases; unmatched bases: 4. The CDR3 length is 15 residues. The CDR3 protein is CASSQEALAAYEQYF. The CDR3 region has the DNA TGTGCCAGCAGCCAAGAGGCTCTAGCGGCCTACGAGCAGTACTTC.

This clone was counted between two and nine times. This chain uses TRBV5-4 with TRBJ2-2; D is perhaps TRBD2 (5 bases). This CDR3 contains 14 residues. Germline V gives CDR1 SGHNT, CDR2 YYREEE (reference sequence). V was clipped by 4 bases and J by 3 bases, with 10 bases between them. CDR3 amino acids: CASSLRTDTGELFF. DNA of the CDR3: TGTGCCAGCAGCCTTAGGACTGACACCGGGGAGCTGTTTTTT.

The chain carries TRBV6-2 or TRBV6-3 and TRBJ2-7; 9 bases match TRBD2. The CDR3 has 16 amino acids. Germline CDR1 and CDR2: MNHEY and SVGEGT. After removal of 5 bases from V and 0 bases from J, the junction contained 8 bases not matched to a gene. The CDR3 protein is CASSNGLAGSSYEQYF. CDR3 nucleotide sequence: TGTGCCAGCAGTAATGGCCTAGCGGGGAGCTCCTACGAGCAGTACTTC.

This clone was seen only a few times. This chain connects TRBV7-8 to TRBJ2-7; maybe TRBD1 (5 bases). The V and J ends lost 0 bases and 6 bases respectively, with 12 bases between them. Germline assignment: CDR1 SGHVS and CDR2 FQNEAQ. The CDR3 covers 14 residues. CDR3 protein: CASSLAGQGSEQYF. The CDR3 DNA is TGTGCCAGCAGCTTAGCGGGGCAGGGTTCCGAGCAGTACTTC.

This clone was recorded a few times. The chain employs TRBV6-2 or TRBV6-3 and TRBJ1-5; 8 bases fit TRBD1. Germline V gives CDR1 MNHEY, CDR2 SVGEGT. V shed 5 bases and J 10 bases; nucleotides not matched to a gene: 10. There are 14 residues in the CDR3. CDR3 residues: CASSRTGLPEPQHF. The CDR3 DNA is TGTGCCAGCAGTCGGACAGGGCTCCCCGAACCCCAGCATTTT.

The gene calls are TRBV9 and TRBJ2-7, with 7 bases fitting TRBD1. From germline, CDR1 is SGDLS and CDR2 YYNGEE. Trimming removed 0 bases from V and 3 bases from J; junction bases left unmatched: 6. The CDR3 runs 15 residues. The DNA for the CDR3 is TGTGCCAGCAGCGTAGCAGGGGGACAATACTACGAGCAGTACTTC. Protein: CASSVAGGQYYEQYF.